The T cell receptor (beta chain) described here comes from a study of chemoradiotherapy in HPV16-positive cancers (dated 2022 in TCRdb). Background on the whole study: Candidate HPV-specific T-cell clones and common TCR motifs were defined by functional T-cell assays performed on cells from two HPV16-positive patients. Whether T-cell immunity against the HPV oncoproteins E6 and E7 changes during chemoradiotherapy and whether survival is affected by this immunity were examined in the study. The candidate HPV-specific TCRs and motifs were subsequently tracked in TCR repertoires obtained from approximately 86 patients with HPV-related cancers.

Repertoires were sampled repeatedly over the course of chemoradiotherapy, so clonal expansion could be followed in the tumor microenvironment. V lost 3 bases and J lost 7 bases; the stretch between them is 9 bases long. The CDR3 measures 13 amino acids from cysteine to phenylalanine. This entry keeps only the CDR3 DNA: 39 bases, framed from base 1. CDR1 and CDR2 are drawn from the germline V gene: ENHRY, SYGVKD. The research as a whole found: Improved recurrence-free survival in HPV16-positive patients was associated with expansion of HPV-responsive T cells during chemoradiotherapy. Expansion of candidate HPV-specific clones and E7-related TCR motifs was observed in the tumor microenvironment during treatment, whereas no such expansion was observed for non-HPV-specific T cells. The functional definition of HPV-specific T cells came from only a couple of HPV16-positive patients, and the survival association was reported for HPV16-positive patients.

Notes on this clone: The target of this receptor is not known. No base qualities exist here, and no much larger clone lies one base off it.

Libraries were constructed by the immunoSEQ multiplex PCR assay. TCRdb mirrors the immuneACCESS table, restricted to in-frame sequences. Some clones are absent from its copies; in checked studies, under half trace to an unresolved V gene, and the reason for the others is unknown. In this sample the table shows some 1,200 clones, more than 80% of which occur a single time. Approximately 5.6% of the sample comes from the top ten. This TCR derives from a human donor with HPV-associated anogenital cancer. The V and J genes are TRBV10-3 and TRBJ1-4, and TRBD1 may be the D gene, going by 5 matching bases. The material sequenced was tumor tissue, taken from a patient who underwent chemoradiotherapy. The DNA reads TGTGCCATCAGTGATGGGGCTGCTGAAAAACTGTTTTTT. Protein translation: CAISDGAAEKLFF.